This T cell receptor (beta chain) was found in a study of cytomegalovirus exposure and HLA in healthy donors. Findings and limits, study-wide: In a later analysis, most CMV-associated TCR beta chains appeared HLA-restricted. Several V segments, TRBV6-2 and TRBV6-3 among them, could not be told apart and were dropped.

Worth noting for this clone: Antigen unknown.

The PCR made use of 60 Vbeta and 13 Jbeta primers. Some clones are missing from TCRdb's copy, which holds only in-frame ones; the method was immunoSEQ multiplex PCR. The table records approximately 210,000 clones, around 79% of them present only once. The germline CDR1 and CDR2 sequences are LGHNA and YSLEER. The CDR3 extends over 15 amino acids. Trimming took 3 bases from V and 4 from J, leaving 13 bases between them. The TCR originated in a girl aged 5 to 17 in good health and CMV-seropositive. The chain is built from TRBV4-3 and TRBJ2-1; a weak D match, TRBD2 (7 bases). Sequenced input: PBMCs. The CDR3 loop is CASSQGGGGYNEQFF. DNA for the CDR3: TGCGCCAGCAGCCAGGGGGGAGGGGGGTACAATGAGCAGTTCTTC.